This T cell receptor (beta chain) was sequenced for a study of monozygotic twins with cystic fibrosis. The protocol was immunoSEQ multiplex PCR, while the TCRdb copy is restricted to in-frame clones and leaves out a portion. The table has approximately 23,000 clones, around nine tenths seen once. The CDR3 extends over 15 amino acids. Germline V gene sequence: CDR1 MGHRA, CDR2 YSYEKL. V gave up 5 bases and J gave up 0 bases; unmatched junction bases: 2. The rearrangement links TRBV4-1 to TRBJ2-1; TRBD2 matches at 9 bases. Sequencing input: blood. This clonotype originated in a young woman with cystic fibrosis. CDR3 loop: CASSYSGGSYNEQFF. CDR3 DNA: TGCGCCAGCAGCTATAGCGGGGGCTCCTACAATGAGCAGTTCTTC.